The 5 T cell receptor beta chains listed next were all sequenced from one sample in a study of Graves' ophthalmopathy and Graves' hyperthyroidism. For repertoire sequencing, the TCR beta CDR3 regions were amplified from RNA transcripts. HTBI primers were employed in first-round RT-PCR, then a second-round multiplex PCR followed. Each CDR3 protein is one row after TCRdb ran MiXCR on the multiplex PCR reads. The table records about 620,000 distinct CDR3 sequences, about a fifth of them present only once. Sample: peripheral blood. These receptors originate from a woman under 30 with stable Graves' hyperthyroidism. Some clones in this sample may be carry-over from other donors' samples.

This clonotype was found a few times. The V gene is TRBV28, the J gene TRBJ1-1; 12 positions agree with TRBD1. V lost 6 bases and J lost 8; bases outside the gene matches: 7. This CDR3 has 14 amino acids. In germline, CDR1 is MDHEN, CDR2 SYDVKM. CDR3 region: CASRSVGTGGEAFF. The CDR3 DNA is TGTGCCAGCAGGAGTGTGGGGACAGGGGGCGAAGCTTTCTTT.

This clonotype was recorded at least ten times. The CDR3 reads CASSQTGESNQPQHF. Here the CDR3 DNA reads TGTGCCAGTTCCCAGACAGGAGAAAGCAATCAGCCCCAGCATTTT. The chain has TRBV6-4 and TRBJ1-5, with a possible D match to TRBD1 (6 bases). The CDR3 spans 15 residues. Germline assignment: CDR1 MRHNA and CDR2 SNTAGT. Trimming took off 9 bases at V and 1 base at J, with 16 bases between the two ends.

This clonotype was seen a few times. This clone may be a read error of a much larger clone one base away. The conserved final phenylalanine or tryptophan is absent from the CDR3, which likely points to a read error. The V call is TRBV12-3 or TRBV12-4, the J call TRBJ1-4; a possible D gene is TRBD1 (5 bases). The CDR3 spans 12 residues. The V gene lost 6 bases and the J gene lost 7 bases, with 9 bases spanning the gap. The CDR3, as DNA: TGTGCCAGCAGCCGAAGGGGTGAAAAACTGTTTTGT. The encoded protein is CASSRRGEKLFC.

This clonotype was found many times. The chain uses TRBV5-1 and TRBJ1-2; D perhaps matches TRBD1 (5 bases). In germline, CDR1 is SGHRS, CDR2 YFSETQ. This CDR3 is built from 14 residues. Trimming shortened V by 6 bases and J by 4 bases, and 16 bases separated the two germline ends. This chain's CDR3 is CASTPEAGTYGYTF. The DNA for the CDR3 is TGCGCCAGCACCCCAGAGGCAGGGACCTATGGCTACACCTTC.

In its sample, this clonotype was seen many times. Written as DNA, the CDR3 is TGTGCCAGCAGCTTAGTAGGGGGCGCAAGGACTGAAGCTTTCTTT. It yields the protein CASSLVGGARTEAFF. V gene TRBV7-9 combines with J gene TRBJ1-1; 7 nucleotides line up with TRBD1. Germline loops: CDR1 SEHNR, CDR2 FQNEAQ (reference sequence). This CDR3 contains 15 residues. Trimming at V came to 1 base and at J to 5 bases, leaving 7 bases not matched to a gene. The variable domain in full, completed from reference TRBV7-9 and TRBJ1-1, reads DTGVSQNPRHKITKRGQNVTFRCDPISEHNRLYWYRQTLGQGPEFLTYFQNEAQLEKSRLLSDRFSAERPKGSFSTLEIQRTEQGDSAMYLCASSLVGGARTEAFFGQGTRLTVV.